One TCR beta chain is described in this entry. From the reads, TCRdb called clonotypes with MiXCR, one entry per CDR3 protein. The sample includes around 350,000 distinct CDR3 sequences, around 18% of them seen just once. CDR3 length: 18 amino acids. Germline trimming cut 2 bases from V and 6 bases from J; bases unmatched to any gene: 9. Germline CDR1 and CDR2: LGHNA and YSLEER. The sample belongs to a study of T cell repertoires in cytomegalovirus infection. The chain is built from TRBV4-3 and TRBJ2-3, with 15 bases matching TRBD2. This sequence originates from a human donor in good health (CMV status not recorded). Some clones in this sample may be carry-over from other donors' samples. Material: PBMCs. The CDR3 spells CASSQSLGLAGGGDTQYF. The CDR3 coding sequence is TGCGCCAGCAGCCAATCTTTGGGACTAGCGGGAGGTGGGGATACGCAGTATTTT.